The 17 T cell receptor beta chains below all came from one sample that was sequenced in a study of vaccination and CD4 T cells after COVID-19. The Oncomine TCR Beta short-read assay generated sequence data from the DNA of cultured CD4+ T cells. MiXCR was run by TCRdb on the PCR reads, yielding one entry per CDR3 protein. The sample shows over 10,000 distinct CDR3 sequences, 36% of them seen only once. Noted treatment: approximately nine-day PBMC culture with coronavirus spike peptide pools or control peptides (ViraFEST assay). No antigens are known for them. Sequencing used cultured CD4+ T cells from blood. The receptors stem from a human donor with COVID-19.

This clonotype was seen a few times. This chain uses TRBV20-1 with TRBJ2-2; TRBD2 might be the D (6 bases). This CDR3 has 15 amino acids. Germline V CDR1 and CDR2: DFQATT, SNEGSKA (reference sequence). With 1 base removed from V and 3 bases from J, the gap between germline ends came to 12 bases. The CDR3 sequence: CSARVPGLDTGELFF. The CDR3 nucleotides read TGCAGTGCTAGAGTTCCGGGACTTGACACCGGGGAGCTGTTTTTT.

As for this clonotype: Germline and junction disagree at one end, which may indicate a read error. This sequence joins TRBV2 and TRBJ1-1, with D maybe TRBD1 (5 bases). The germline V gene encodes CDR1 SNHLY and CDR2 FYNNEI. The CDR3 consists of 14 residues. CDR3 in DNA: TGTGTCAGCAGTGAGGTTAGCTCTACAGGTGAAGCTTTCTTT. As protein: CVSSEVSSTGEAFF.

V is TRBV27 and J is TRBJ2-2; TRBD2 might be the D (5 bases). The CDR3 contains 18 residues. Germline V gives CDR1 MNHEY, CDR2 SMNVEV (reference sequence). Trimming took 6 bases from V and 3 from J, leaving 23 bases between them. The DNA for the CDR3 is TGTGCCAGCAGCTCATTTGCGCCACGGACGAGGGACACCGGGGAGCTGTTTTTT. It is translated as CASSSFAPRTRDTGELFF.

The chain is built from TRBV6-1 and TRBJ1-2; 8 bases are shared with TRBD1. This CDR3 has 14 amino acids. J lost 3 bases, V lost 6 bases, and 6 bases had no gene match. Germline V gene sequence: CDR1 MNHNS, CDR2 SASEGT. The CDR3 coding sequence is TGTGCCAGCAGACCAGGGGGCCCGGACTATGGCTACACCTTC. Amino acid sequence: CASRPGGPDYGYTF.

This chain connects TRBV12-3 or TRBV12-4 to TRBJ1-1, with D maybe TRBD1 (6 bases). This CDR3 is built from 14 residues. Trimming removed 7 bases at V and 4 bases at J, with 16 bases between. The CDR3 DNA is TGTGCCAGCACCCTCACAGGGAGGGTCACTGAAGCTTTCTTT. Its translation: CASTLTGRVTEAFF.

V usage is TRBV27 and J usage is TRBJ1-1; D possibly corresponds to TRBD1 (5 bases). The CDR3 is 13 amino acids. Germline V gives CDR1 MNHEY, CDR2 SMNVEV (reference sequence). The V and J ends lost 7 bases and 0 bases respectively, with 9 bases between them. The CDR3 protein is CASTRGVNTEAFF. In nucleotides, the CDR3 is TGTGCCAGCACGAGGGGCGTGAACACTGAAGCTTTCTTT.

The rearrangement joins TRBV19 to TRBJ1-2, with 9 bases fitting TRBD1. Germline V gene lookup returns CDR1 LNHDA and CDR2 SQIVND (reference sequence). With 3 bases clipped from V and 6 bases from J, the junction kept 5 bases outside the gene matches. The CDR3 is 14 amino acids. As DNA, the CDR3 is TGTGCCAGTAGTATTAGGACAGGGGATCATGGCTACACCTTC. This translates into CASSIRTGDHGYTF.

A few counts support this clonotype. The chain combines TRBV15 with TRBJ2-7; tentative D call: TRBD1 (6 bases). The CDR3 consists of 14 residues. Germline V CDR1 and CDR2: LNHNV, YYDKDF (reference sequence). V lost 0 bases and J 3 bases, leaving 9 bases between the germline ends. CDR3 in amino acids: CATSRDQGGYEQYF. Here the CDR3 DNA reads TGTGCCACCAGCAGAGATCAAGGGGGCTACGAGCAGTACTTC. Full variable domain (rest looked up from reference TRBV15 and TRBJ2-7): DAMVIQNPRYQVTQFGKPVTLSCSQTLNHNVMYWYQQKSSQAPKLLFHYYDKDFNNEADTPDNFQSRRPNTSFCFLDIRSPGLGDTAMYLCATSRDQGGYEQYFGPGTRLTVT.

This clonotype was detected only a few times. The V call is TRBV2, the J call TRBJ1-2; the D is unclear. The CDR3 loop spans 13 amino acids. Trimming stripped 2 bases from V and 6 bases from J, with 10 bases between. CDR1 and CDR2 (germline): SNHLY, FYNNEI. This CDR3 is CASSERGNNGYTF. CDR3 coding DNA: TGTGCCAGCAGTGAACGGGGAAACAATGGCTACACCTTC.

The chain links TRBV12-3 or TRBV12-4 to TRBJ2-1; D call uncertain. V lost 4 bases to trimming and J lost 10 bases, with 14 bases between them. The CDR3 sequence is 13 residues long. The CDR3 nucleotides are TGTGCCAGCAGTTCCCTTAGGGTAAAAGAGCAGTTCTTC. Its translation is CASSSLRVKEQFF.

This chain joins TRBV5-4 and TRBJ2-3, with 8 bases that match TRBD2. CDR1 SGHNT and CDR2 YYREEE come from the germline V gene (reference sequence). The length of the CDR3 is 16 residues. J gave up 1 base and V 5 bases, and 9 bases lay outside the gene matches. The CDR3 sequence: CASSPPPAGGTDTQYF. The CDR3 nucleotides read TGTGCCAGCAGTCCCCCTCCAGCGGGGGGCACAGATACGCAGTATTTT.

The chain combines TRBV6-5 with TRBJ1-1; tentatively, D is TRBD1 (6 bases). The germline V gene has CDR1 MNHEY and CDR2 SVGAGI. The CDR3 has 13 amino acids. V was clipped by 2 bases and J by 9 bases, with 13 bases between them. CDR3: CASSYHRQVQAFF. The CDR3 coding sequence is TGTGCCAGCAGTTACCATAGACAGGTCCAAGCTTTCTTT.

This rearrangement joins TRBV27 to TRBJ1-5; 8 bases line up with TRBD1. The CDR3 runs to 15 residues. From germline, CDR1 is MNHEY and CDR2 SMNVEV (reference sequence). V shed 6 bases and J 0 bases; nucleotides not matched to a gene: 4. The CDR3 region is CASRGTGHSNQPQHF. CDR3 DNA sequence: TGTGCCAGCAGGGGGACAGGTCATAGCAATCAGCCCCAGCATTTT.

The genes are TRBV2 and TRBJ1-6; a weak D match, TRBD1 (5 bases). The V gene's germline CDR1 is SNHLY and CDR2 FYNNEI. Trimming took 7 bases from V and 4 from J, leaving 17 bases between them. The CDR3 has 16 residues. The CDR3 sequence: CASTDLGAAYNSPLHF. The CDR3 DNA reads TGTGCCAGCACTGACCTAGGGGCAGCTTATAATTCACCCCTCCACTTT.

V and J are TRBV11-1 and TRBJ1-5; TRBD1 aligns across 8 bases. The germline V gene encodes CDR1 SGHAT and CDR2 FQDESV (reference sequence). CDR3 length: 15 amino acids. Trimming removed 1 base from V and 7 bases from J; junction bases left unmatched: 6. The CDR3 DNA reads TGTGCCAGCAGCTTAGGACAGGGGTCAGGCCAGCCCCAGCATTTT. It encodes CASSLGQGSGQPQHF.

This chain joins TRBV20-1 and TRBJ2-1; 8 positions match TRBD2. The CDR3 runs to 15 residues. CDR1 is DFQATT, CDR2 SNEGSKA, per germline (reference sequence). V lost 3 bases to trimming and J lost 0 bases; unmatched junction nucleotides: 4. CDR3 sequence reads: CSASGGAFSYNEQFF. The CDR3 nucleotides are TGCAGTGCTAGCGGGGGGGCCTTCTCCTACAATGAGCAGTTCTTC.

By share, this clonotype counts as medium-sized. This chain connects TRBV24-1 to TRBJ2-2; D is possibly TRBD1 (5 bases). This CDR3 is 16 amino acids long. CDR1 KGHDR and CDR2 SFDVKD come from the germline V gene. Trimming stripped 1 base from V and 4 bases from J, with 12 bases between. The CDR3 reads CATSDFTREGTGELFF. CDR3 bases: TGTGCCACCAGTGATTTTACCAGGGAAGGCACCGGGGAGCTGTTTTTT.